The rows below give T cell receptor beta chains drawn from one sample of a study of T cells after yellow fever vaccination. TCRdb fed the 5' RACE reads into MiXCR, producing one record per CDR3 protein. The table lists about 45,000 distinct CDR3 sequences, 6% to 7% of them singletons, with about 15% in the top ten. The material was CD8+ T cells not binding an NS4B(214-222) dextramer, sorted from PBMCs, obtained 45 days after the yellow fever booster vaccination. These receptors were obtained from a man under 40 who received the YFV17D yellow fever vaccine. Both conserved end residues are part of each CDR3. D genes are given only for firm matches. Where a row states a size, it is once, few, many or the class of an expanded clone; other rows omit it.

J: TRBJ2-2; V: TRBV6-5; D: TRBD2; size: many; CDR3: CASSTPAGPNANTGELFF; DNA: TGTGCCAGCAGCACGCCAGCGGGGCCAAACGCGAACACCGGGGAGCTGTTTTTT
J: TRBJ2-7; V: TRBV29-1; D: TRBD2; size: many; CDR3: CSVEDGTSATYEQYF; DNA: TGCAGCGTTGAAGATGGGACTAGCGCAACCTACGAGCAGTACTTC
J: TRBJ2-7; V: TRBV7-2; D: -; size: many; CDR3: CASSPPLDYEQYF; DNA: TGTGCCAGCAGCCCTCCCCTTGACTACGAGCAGTACTTC
J: TRBJ2-7; V: TRBV30; D: -; size: many; CDR3: CAWSVADYEQYF; DNA: TGTGCCTGGAGTGTAGCAGATTACGAGCAGTACTTC
J: TRBJ1-4; V: TRBV29-1; D: -; size: many; CDR3: CSVAGATGEATNEKLFF; DNA: TGCAGCGTCGCCGGGGCAACAGGCGAAGCAACTAATGAAAAACTGTTTTTT
J: TRBJ2-7; V: TRBV7-9; D: TRBD2; size: many; CDR3: CASSPQHGEGYYEQYF; DNA: TGTGCCAGCAGCCCTCAGCACGGGGAGGGGTACTACGAGCAGTACTTC
J: TRBJ2-1; V: TRBV2; D: -; size: many; CDR3: CASSGSPEQFF; DNA: TGTGCCAGCAGTGGTTCTCCTGAGCAGTTCTTC
J: TRBJ2-7; V: TRBV5-1; D: -; size: many; CDR3: CASSLGSPYEQYF; DNA: TGCGCCAGCAGCTTGGGTAGCCCCTACGAGCAGTACTTC
J: TRBJ2-3; V: TRBV7-2; D: -; size: many; CDR3: CASSLGAISTDTQYF; DNA: TGTGCCAGCAGCTTAGGTGCGATTAGCACAGATACGCAGTATTTT
J: TRBJ2-1; V: TRBV4-3; D: -; size: few; CDR3: CASSQTSYNPYNEQFF; DNA: TGCGCCAGCAGCCAAACTAGCTACAACCCGTACAATGAGCAGTTCTTC
J: TRBJ2-3; V: TRBV18; D: -; size: -; CDR3: CASSPYGPRSQYF; DNA: TGTGCCAGCTCACCGTACGGCCCGAGGTCGCAGTATTTT
J: TRBJ2-7; V: TRBV15; D: -; size: many; CDR3: CATSIDPQRSSSYEQYF; DNA: TGTGCCACCAGCATAGACCCCCAGCGGAGCAGCTCCTACGAGCAGTACTTC
J: TRBJ2-3; V: TRBV27; D: -; size: many; CDR3: CASKAAPDTQYF; DNA: TGTGCCAGCAAGGCGGCGCCAGATACGCAGTATTTT
J: TRBJ2-7; V: TRBV3-1; D: -; size: many; CDR3: CASSQGSREQYF; DNA: TGTGCCAGCAGCCAAGGGTCAAGGGAGCAGTACTTC
J: TRBJ1-5; V: TRBV27; D: -; size: -; CDR3: CASSLVQGGNQPQHF; DNA: TGTGCCAGCAGTTTAGTCCAGGGCGGCAATCAGCCCCAGCATTTT
J: TRBJ2-1; V: TRBV6-1; D: TRBD1; size: many; CDR3: CASSEARGTGFYNEQFF; DNA: TGTGCCAGCAGTGAAGCGAGGGGGACAGGGTTCTACAATGAGCAGTTCTTC
J: TRBJ2-2; V: TRBV7-3; D: -; size: many; CDR3: CASSLSVVGAPGELFF; DNA: TGTGCCAGCAGCTTAAGCGTCGTCGGGGCCCCCGGGGAGCTGTTTTTT
J: TRBJ2-7; V: TRBV12-3/TRBV12-4; D: -; size: many; CDR3: CASTAGTVHEQYF; DNA: TGTGCCAGCACCGCAGGTACGGTCCACGAGCAGTACTTC
J: TRBJ2-7; V: TRBV6-5; D: -; size: many; CDR3: CASSYGLADSYEQYF; DNA: TGTGCCAGCAGTTACGGTCTAGCAGATTCCTACGAGCAGTACTTC
J: TRBJ2-6; V: TRBV7-9; D: -; size: -; CDR3: CASSLALIGANVLTF; DNA: TGTGCCAGCAGCTTAGCGCTGATTGGGGCCAACGTCCTGACTTTC
J: TRBJ2-7; V: TRBV5-5; D: TRBD1; size: many; CDR3: CASSNPGTGVLEQYF; DNA: TGTGCCAGCAGCAATCCCGGGACAGGGGTACTCGAGCAGTACTTC
J: TRBJ2-1; V: TRBV24-1; D: -; size: many; CDR3: CATSDLSGPGLGEQFF; DNA: TGTGCCACCAGTGATTTAAGCGGCCCGGGACTGGGGGAGCAGTTCTTC
J: TRBJ2-7; V: TRBV7-2; D: TRBD2; size: many; CDR3: CASSRGAGVAEQYF; DNA: TGTGCCAGCAGCAGGGGAGCGGGAGTGGCCGAGCAGTACTTC
J: TRBJ1-6; V: TRBV7-9; D: -; size: many; CDR3: CASTSHPATNYNSPLHF; DNA: TGTGCCAGCACATCACATCCAGCCACAAATTATAATTCACCCCTCCACTTT
J: TRBJ2-2; V: TRBV7-9; D: -; size: few; CDR3: CASSPTGRVNTGELFF; DNA: TGTGCCAGCAGCCCGACAGGACGGGTGAACACCGGGGAGCTGTTTTTT
J: TRBJ2-2; V: TRBV7-9; D: TRBD1; size: -; CDR3: CASSSGTGSGELFF; DNA: TGTGCCAGCAGCTCCGGGACAGGGTCCGGGGAGCTGTTTTTT
J: TRBJ2-4; V: TRBV5-6; D: -; size: -; CDR3: CASIDLAKNIQYF; DNA: TGTGCCAGCATCGATCTGGCCAAAAACATTCAGTACTTC
J: TRBJ2-7; V: TRBV29-1; D: -; size: few; CDR3: CSVEKGYEQYF; DNA: TGCAGCGTTGAAAAGGGTTACGAGCAGTACTTC
J: TRBJ2-3; V: TRBV3-1; D: -; size: few; CDR3: CASSQAFADTQYF; DNA: TGTGCCAGCAGCCAAGCCTTTGCAGATACGCAGTATTTT